The rows below give T cell receptor beta chains drawn from one sample of a study of patients and donors after allogeneic stem cell transplantation. TCRdb re-called the RT-PCR reads through MiXCR, storing one row per CDR3 protein. Of 150,000 to 200,000 distinct CDR3 sequences listed, 24% are singletons. The sample consisted of blood, either unsorted or a sorted T cell fraction (not recorded which). Receptor source: a human donor who was either an allogeneic HSCT recipient or a stem cell or donor lymphocyte infusion donor (not recorded which). It is not recorded whose cells these are; they may come from a transplant donor. Both conserved end residues are part of each CDR3. The D gene is left open where the match is weak. Rows give clone size only sometimes, using once, few, many, or a class for an expanded clone.

clone_size	j_call	d_call	v_call	cdr3_nt	cdr3_aa
NA	TRBJ2-3	NA	TRBV27	TGTGCCAGCAGCAATAACACAGATACGCAGTATTTT	CASSNNTDTQYF
NA	TRBJ1-2	TRBD1	TRBV12-3/TRBV12-4	TGTGCCAGCACCGGGACAGGGACAGGCTATGGCTACACCTTC	CASTGTGTGYGYTF
many	TRBJ1-1	NA	TRBV20-1	TGCAGTGCTAGAGATCATGGGGTAGGCACTGAAGCTTTCTTT	CSARDHGVGTEAFF
NA	TRBJ2-3	NA	TRBV3-1	TGTGCCAGCAGCCAATCATACGTGGATACGCAGTATTTT	CASSQSYVDTQYF
many	TRBJ1-1	TRBD1	TRBV20-1	TGCAGTGCTAGCCGGGACAGGATGAACACTGAAGCTTTCTTT	CSASRDRMNTEAFF
many	TRBJ1-5	NA	TRBV12-3/TRBV12-4	TGTGCCAGCAGTCCGGGGGATCAGCCCCAGCATTTT	CASSPGDQPQHF
NA	TRBJ1-1	NA	TRBV7-2	TGTGCCAGCAGCCCGCAGGAGGGTCAGAACACTGAAGCTTTCTTT	CASSPQEGQNTEAFF
NA	TRBJ2-3	TRBD2	TRBV7-6	TGTGCCAGCAGCTTAGCGCCGGGACTAGCGTTACCCACAGATACACAGTATTTT	CASSLAPGLALPTDTQYF
few	TRBJ2-7	NA	TRBV12-3/TRBV12-4	TGTGCCAGCAGTTTCAGGGCGTATTGGGCCTACGAGCAGTACTTC	CASSFRAYWAYEQYF
NA	TRBJ2-3	NA	TRBV10-3	TGTGCCATCAGTGAGGACGGGGGCGACACAGATACGCAGTATTTT	CAISEDGGDTDTQYF